Each of the 18 T cell receptor beta chains below was sequenced from the same sample in a study of cytomegalovirus exposure and HLA in healthy donors. PCR amplification relied on 60 Vbeta primers (plus 13 Jbeta primers). Assay: immunoSEQ multiplex PCR; the TCRdb copy retains only in-frame clones and omits some. The data show about 130,000 clones, about four fifths seen once. Sequences were obtained from PBMCs. The receptors here all came from a woman in her thirties or forties in good health and CMV-seropositive.

This clone has just one count. The chain joins TRBV6-1 to TRBJ1-4; TRBD1 is a possible D gene (5 bases). The CDR3 covers 14 residues. CDR1 MNHNS and CDR2 SASEGT come from the germline V gene. The ends were cut back, 3 bases at V and 5 bases at J, with 10 bases in the middle. DNA of the CDR3: TGTGCCAGCAGTGAGAGACAGAGGAATGAAAAACTGTTTTTT. Protein: CASSERQRNEKLFF.

The count of this clone is one. The chain carries TRBV30 and TRBJ1-5; a weak D match, TRBD1 (6 bases). This CDR3 has 15 amino acids. Germline V gives CDR1 GTSNPN, CDR2 SVGIG (reference sequence). Between the trimmed V and J ends, which lost 1 base and 2 bases, there was a span of 12 bases. The CDR3 here is CAWSAAAGGNQPQHF. In DNA, the CDR3 is TGTGCCTGGAGTGCAGCGGCAGGGGGCAATCAGCCCCAGCATTTT. Full variable domain (rest looked up from reference TRBV30 and TRBJ1-5): SQTIHQWPATLVQPVGSPLSLECTVEGTSNPNLYWYRQAAGRGLQLLFYSVGIGQISSEVPQNLSASRPQDRQFILSSKKLLLSDSGFYLCAWSAAAGGNQPQHFGDGTRLSIL.

V is TRBV5-1 and J is TRBJ1-1; perhaps TRBD1 as D (5 bases). Germline loops: CDR1 SGHRS, CDR2 YFSETQ. The CDR3 contains 13 residues. The V end was cut by 6 bases, the J end by 4 bases, with 13 bases between. The chain's CDR3 is CASTGGDSTEAFF. In nucleotides, the CDR3 is TGCGCCAGCACGGGGGGGGATAGCACTGAAGCTTTCTTT.

This clone was seen a single time. The rearrangement uses TRBV6-5 and TRBJ1-2, with TRBD1 as a possible D gene (6 bases). CDR1 and CDR2 (germline): MNHEY, SVGAGI. CDR3 size: 15 residues. V lost 2 bases and J lost 8, with 18 bases in between. The CDR3 nucleotides read TGTGCCAGCAGTTACGACCCCGGGACAAACGGAGGCTACACCTTC. It translates to CASSYDPGTNGGYTF.

This sequence joins TRBV28 and TRBJ2-2; no definite D call. Between the trimmed V and J ends, which lost 6 bases and 6 bases, there was a span of 11 bases. Germline-derived CDR1 and CDR2 are MDHEN and SYDVKM. The CDR3 runs 13 residues. This CDR3 reads CASSPLGAGELFF. The CDR3, as DNA: TGTGCCAGCAGCCCCTTGGGCGCCGGGGAGCTGTTTTTT. Using reference TRBV28 and TRBJ2-2 for the parts outside the CDR3, the full variable domain is DVKVTQSSRYLVKRTGEKVFLECVQDMDHENMFWYRQDPGLGLRLIYFSYDVKMKEKGDIPEGYSVSREKKERFSLILESASTNQTSMYLCASSPLGAGELFFGEGSRLTVL.

This clone showed up just once. The chain recombines TRBV2 with TRBJ2-1; TRBD2 agrees at 11 bases. The V gene's germline CDR1 is SNHLY and CDR2 FYNNEI. This CDR3 comprises 17 residues. J was trimmed by 3 bases and V by 6 bases; bases with no gene match: 10. This chain's CDR3 is CASSVPPSGGRYNEQFF. In nucleotides, the CDR3 is TGTGCCAGCAGCGTCCCCCCTAGCGGGGGGCGCTACAATGAGCAGTTCTTC.

The V call is TRBV19, the J call TRBJ2-1; perhaps TRBD2 as D (5 bases). The CDR3 covers 15 residues. Trimming left V 0 bases short and J 2 bases short, with 8 bases between. CDR1 LNHDA and CDR2 SQIVND come from the germline V gene (reference sequence). CDR3 in amino acids: CASSIDLATYNEQFF. The CDR3 DNA is TGTGCCAGTAGTATAGATCTAGCAACCTACAATGAGCAGTTCTTC.

This clone was counted once. The rearrangement links TRBV9 to TRBJ2-7; maybe TRBD1 (6 bases). V lost 4 bases to trimming and J lost 8 bases, with 16 bases between them. The CDR3 has 13 amino acids. CDR1 SGDLS and CDR2 YYNGEE come from the germline V gene. CDR3 nucleotides: TGTGCCAGCAGCTCCACGGACAGAGAACAGCAGTACTTC. Protein product: CASSSTDREQQYF.

The chain links TRBV28 to TRBJ1-2; 8 bases fit TRBD1. V lost 3 bases and J lost 2; bases outside the gene matches: 5. This CDR3 is 15 amino acids long. Germline V gene data show CDR1 as MDHEN and CDR2 as SYDVKM. In nucleotides, the CDR3 is TGTGCCAGCAGTTTTCCGGGACAGGAGAACTATGGCTACACCTTC. Protein: CASSFPGQENYGYTF.

The chain recombines TRBV25-1 with TRBJ1-2, with TRBD1 matching 9 bases. The CDR3 runs 14 residues. Unmatched junction bases numbered 8, after V lost 8 bases and J lost 4 bases. Per the germline V gene, CDR1 is MGHDK and CDR2 is SYGVNS. CDR3: CASPGQGRCYGYTF. CDR3 sequence (DNA): TGTGCCAGCCCGGGACAGGGAAGATGCTATGGCTACACCTTC.

The CDR3 nucleotides are TGCAGCGTGTGGGGTACAGGGGGTGGTGGCGGGGAGCTGTTTTTT. Protein product: CSVWGTGGGGGELFF. The chain uses TRBV29-1 and TRBJ2-2; 8 positions agree with TRBD1. The trim removed 6 bases at V and 7 bases at J, leaving 13 bases unmatched. Germline V gene data show CDR1 as SQVTM and CDR2 as ANQGSEA. The CDR3 loop spans 15 amino acids.

The J gene is TRBJ1-4, the V gene TRBV4-2, with 10 bases identical to TRBD1. Germline CDR1 LGHNA, CDR2 YNFKEQ. The CDR3 runs to 15 residues. V shed 0 bases and J 5 bases; nucleotides not matched to a gene: 0. The CDR3 region has the DNA TGTGCCAGCAGCCAAGAGGACAGGGGGAATGAAAAACTGTTTTTT. This gives the protein CASSQEDRGNEKLFF.

This chain links TRBV6-5 with TRBJ2-7, with TRBD2 as a possible D gene (6 bases). The CDR3 length is 13 residues. Trimming took 5 bases from V and 5 from J, leaving 13 bases between them. Germline-derived CDR1 and CDR2 are MNHEY and SVGAGI. CDR3 in amino acids: CASSQTRGDEQYF. Here the CDR3 DNA reads TGTGCCAGCAGTCAGACTAGGGGTGACGAGCAGTACTTC.

This clone was seen a few times. The chain combines TRBV6-1 with TRBJ2-3, with TRBD2 matching over 8 bases. Germline CDR1 reads MNHNS; CDR2 reads SASEGT. V was clipped by 4 bases and J by 5 bases; unmatched bases: 5. The CDR3 has 14 residues. The CDR3 DNA reads as TGTGCCAGCAGTGGGGGACTAGTGGTAGATACGCAGTATTTT. Its translation is CASSGGLVVDTQYF.

V gene TRBV19 combines with J gene TRBJ2-7; TRBD1 matches at 9 bases. The trim removed 10 bases at V and 2 bases at J, leaving 6 bases unmatched. CDR1 is LNHDA, CDR2 SQIVND, per germline (reference sequence). The CDR3 extends over 13 amino acids. CDR3 loop: CATKQGAAYEQYF. DNA of the CDR3: TGTGCCACAAAACAGGGGGCGGCCTACGAGCAGTACTTC.

This sequence joins TRBV2 and TRBJ2-1; a weak D match, TRBD1 (6 bases). The V gene's germline CDR1 is SNHLY and CDR2 FYNNEI. The CDR3 totals 13 residues. The germline V and J ends were trimmed by 5 bases and 6 bases, with 11 bases remaining between them. The CDR3 nucleotides read TGTGCCAGCAGTTATATGGACAGCAATGAGCAGTTCTTC. It specifies CASSYMDSNEQFF.

The rearrangement joins TRBV5-1 to TRBJ1-2, with D maybe TRBD1 (6 bases). Germline CDR1 is SGHRS and CDR2 is YFSETQ. The V end was cut by 4 bases, the J end by 7 bases, with 20 bases between. CDR3 length: 15 amino acids. This chain's CDR3 is CASSLQGTPLPGYTF. In nucleotides, the CDR3 is TGCGCCAGCAGCCTACAAGGGACACCTCTCCCTGGCTACACCTTC.

This chain connects TRBV5-1 to TRBJ2-7, with TRBD2 matching 10 bases. Germline CDR1 is SGHRS and CDR2 is YFSETQ. The CDR3 has 17 amino acids. After removal of 0 bases from V and 0 bases from J, the junction contained 6 bases not matched to a gene. As DNA, the CDR3 is TGCGCCAGCAGCTTGGCCGCGGCTAGCGGGAGCTCCTACGAGCAGTACTTC. Protein sequence: CASSLAAASGSSYEQYF.